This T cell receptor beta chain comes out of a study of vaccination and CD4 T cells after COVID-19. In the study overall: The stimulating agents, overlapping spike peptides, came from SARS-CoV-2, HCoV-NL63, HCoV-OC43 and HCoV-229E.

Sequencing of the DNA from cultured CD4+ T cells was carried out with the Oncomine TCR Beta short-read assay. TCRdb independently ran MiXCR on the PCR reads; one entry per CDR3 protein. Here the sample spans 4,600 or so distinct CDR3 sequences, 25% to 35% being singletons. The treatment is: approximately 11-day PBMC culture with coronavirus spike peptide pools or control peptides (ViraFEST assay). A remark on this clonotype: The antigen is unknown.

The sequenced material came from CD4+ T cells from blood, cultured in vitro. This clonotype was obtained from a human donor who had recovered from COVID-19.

CDR3 nucleotides: TGTGCCAGCGGTCGGGGAAATACTGAAGCTTTCTTT. Its protein product is CASGRGNTEAFF. The chain couples TRBV6-1 to TRBJ1-1; D not resolved. Per germline, CDR1 MNHNS and CDR2 SASEGT. V was shortened by 8 bases and J by 5 bases, with 12 bases between the two germline ends. CDR3 length equals 12 residues.